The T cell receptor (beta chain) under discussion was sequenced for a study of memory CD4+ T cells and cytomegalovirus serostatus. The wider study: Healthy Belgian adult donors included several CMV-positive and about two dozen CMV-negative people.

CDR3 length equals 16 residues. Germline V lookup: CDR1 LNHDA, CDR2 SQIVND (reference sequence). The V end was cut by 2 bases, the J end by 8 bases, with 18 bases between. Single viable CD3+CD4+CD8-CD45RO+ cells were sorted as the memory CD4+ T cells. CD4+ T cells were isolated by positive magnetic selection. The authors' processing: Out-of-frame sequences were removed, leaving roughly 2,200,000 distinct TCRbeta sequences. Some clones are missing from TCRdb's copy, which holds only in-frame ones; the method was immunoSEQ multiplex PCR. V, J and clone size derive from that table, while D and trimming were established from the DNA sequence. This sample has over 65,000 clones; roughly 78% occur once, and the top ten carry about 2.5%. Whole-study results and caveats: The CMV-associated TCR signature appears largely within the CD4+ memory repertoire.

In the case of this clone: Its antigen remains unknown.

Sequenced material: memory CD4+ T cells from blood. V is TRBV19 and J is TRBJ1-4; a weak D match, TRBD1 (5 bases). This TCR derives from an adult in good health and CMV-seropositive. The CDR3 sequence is CASSIRPGRLREKLFF. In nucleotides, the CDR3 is TGTGCCAGTAGTATACGACCGGGACGGCTTCGCGAAAAACTGTTTTTT.